Reported below is one T cell receptor (beta chain). This CDR3 has 15 amino acids. Trimming removed 0 bases at V and 0 bases at J, with 8 bases between. CDR1 KGHSH and CDR2 LQKENI come from the germline V gene. Sequencing was performed with immunoSEQ multiplex PCR; in TCRdb, only in-frame clones are kept and a portion is missing. The sample holds around 310,000 clones, roughly 89% seen once. Adults between roughly 18 and 89 years of age took part from 24 US areas. Cohorts were assigned according to the clinical history that participants reported. Donors in Cohort 3 who had recovered were those with two negative PCRs, healthcare professional clearance, or resolution of their symptoms. This entry is derived from a study of blood T cell repertoires in COVID-19.

Sequenced input: PBMCs or T cells enriched from blood (not recorded which). This rearrangement joins TRBV18 to TRBJ2-5; unclear D gene. This clonotype was sampled from a woman aged 30 to 39 who had recovered from COVID-19. CDR3 sequence: CASSPPEQYQETQYF. CDR3 nucleotides: TGTGCCAGCTCACCACCGGAGCAGTACCAAGAGACCCAGTACTTC. The variable domain in full, completed from reference TRBV18 and TRBJ2-5, reads NAGVMQNPRHLVRRRGQEARLRCSPMKGHSHVYWYRQLPEEGLKFMVYLQKENIIDESGMPKERFSAEFPKEGPSILRIQQVVRGDSAAYFCASSPPEQYQETQYFGPGTRLLVL.